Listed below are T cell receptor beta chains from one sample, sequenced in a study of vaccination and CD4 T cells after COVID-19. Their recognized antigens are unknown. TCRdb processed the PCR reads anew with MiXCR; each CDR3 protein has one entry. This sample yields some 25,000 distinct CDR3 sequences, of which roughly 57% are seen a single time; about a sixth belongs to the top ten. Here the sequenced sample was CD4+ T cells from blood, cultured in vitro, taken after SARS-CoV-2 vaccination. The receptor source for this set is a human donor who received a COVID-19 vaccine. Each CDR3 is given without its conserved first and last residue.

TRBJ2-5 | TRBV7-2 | ASSSGLEETQY
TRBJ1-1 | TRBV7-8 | ASSPVGGTNTEAF
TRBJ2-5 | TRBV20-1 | SALASGGFQETQY
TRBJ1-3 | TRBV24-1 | ATSDHRDSGNTIY
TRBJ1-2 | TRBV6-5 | ASSYESSVGYGYT
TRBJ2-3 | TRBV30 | AWMRLLGASTDTQY
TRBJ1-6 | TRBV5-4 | ASSAPPGVNSPLH
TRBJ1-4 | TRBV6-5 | ASSYHGRLEKLF
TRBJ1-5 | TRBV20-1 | SARGGQVSQPQH
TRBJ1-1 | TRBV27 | ASSSGGSMNTEAF
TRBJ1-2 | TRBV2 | ASSPWTGRANYGYT
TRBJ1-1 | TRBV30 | AWSVRVGTEAF
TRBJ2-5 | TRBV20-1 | SAGGLGGETQY
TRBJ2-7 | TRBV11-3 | ASSLKETSGAHSYEQY
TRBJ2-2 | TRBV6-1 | ASSRGQANTGELF
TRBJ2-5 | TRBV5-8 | ASSLRTQSAGTQY
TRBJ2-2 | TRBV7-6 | ASSGAGPGNTGELF
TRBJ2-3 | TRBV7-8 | ASRHRGEDTQY
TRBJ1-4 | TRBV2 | ASSETAGGDEKLF
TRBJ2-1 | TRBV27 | ASSQFRDRATNNEQF
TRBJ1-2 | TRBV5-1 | ASSPVGGRGYT
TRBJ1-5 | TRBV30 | AWSRGQGNDQPQH
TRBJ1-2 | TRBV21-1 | ASSTRDTQPSRETNYGYT
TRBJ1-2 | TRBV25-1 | ASSETGISGNYGYT
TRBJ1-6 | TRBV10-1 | AITGQGAIYNSPLH
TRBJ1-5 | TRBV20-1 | SAPGGPYRDQPQH
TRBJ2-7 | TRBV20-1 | SASWDGSYEQY
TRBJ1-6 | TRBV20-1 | SAPRTGNSPLH
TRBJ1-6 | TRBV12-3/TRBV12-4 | ASSLTARGESPLH
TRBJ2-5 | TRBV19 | ASSPAGRPETQY
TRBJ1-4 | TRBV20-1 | SAPPPTGRSNEKLF
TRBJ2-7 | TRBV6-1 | ATSGINLYEQY
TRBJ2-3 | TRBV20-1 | SAGGSWGDTQY
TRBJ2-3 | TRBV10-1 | ASSESQAGTQY
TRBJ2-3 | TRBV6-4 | ASKGPSPADTQY
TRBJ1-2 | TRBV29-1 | SVQTGRVGYT
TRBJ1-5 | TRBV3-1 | ASSPGRTNQPQH
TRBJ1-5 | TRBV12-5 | ASGSSGTTQGAQH
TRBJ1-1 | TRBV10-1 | ASTSGTANTEAF
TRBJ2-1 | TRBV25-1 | ASSETDRSYNEQF
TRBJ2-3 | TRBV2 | ASSEDRYTDTQY